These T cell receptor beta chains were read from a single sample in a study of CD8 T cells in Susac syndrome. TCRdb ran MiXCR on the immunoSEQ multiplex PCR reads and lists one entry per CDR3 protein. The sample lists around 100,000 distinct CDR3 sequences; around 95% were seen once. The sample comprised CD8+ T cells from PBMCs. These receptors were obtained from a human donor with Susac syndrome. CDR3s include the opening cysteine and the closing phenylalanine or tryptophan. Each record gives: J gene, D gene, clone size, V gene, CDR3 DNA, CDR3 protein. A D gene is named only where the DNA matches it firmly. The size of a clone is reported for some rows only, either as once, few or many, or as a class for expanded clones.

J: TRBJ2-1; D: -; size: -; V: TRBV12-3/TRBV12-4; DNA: TGTGCCAGCAGTAGGGACTCGAACTCCTACAATGAGCAGTTCTTC; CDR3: CASSRDSNSYNEQFF
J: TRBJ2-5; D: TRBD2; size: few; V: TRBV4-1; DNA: TGCGCCAGCAGCCCGGGACTAGCAGGGGAGACCCAGTACTTC; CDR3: CASSPGLAGETQYF
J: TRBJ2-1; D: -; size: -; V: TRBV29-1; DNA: TGCAGCGTTGAAGGATCAGCAGGGTACAATGAGCAGTTCTTC; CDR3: CSVEGSAGYNEQFF
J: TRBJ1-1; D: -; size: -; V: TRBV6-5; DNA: TGTGCCAGCAGTTACAAGACAGGTTGGGGGAACACTGAAGCTTTCTTT; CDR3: CASSYKTGWGNTEAFF
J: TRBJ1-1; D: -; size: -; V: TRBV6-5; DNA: TGTGCCAGCTGGGGGATTGTGGCCGGTGAAGCTTTCTTT; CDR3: CASWGIVAGEAFF
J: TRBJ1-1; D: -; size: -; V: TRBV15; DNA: TGTGCCACCAGCAGGACCGGACCCGAAGCTTTCTTT; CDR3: CATSRTGPEAFF
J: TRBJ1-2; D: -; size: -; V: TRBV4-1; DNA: TGCGCCAGCGGGATCCGGGATACTTATGGCTACACCTTC; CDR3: CASGIRDTYGYTF
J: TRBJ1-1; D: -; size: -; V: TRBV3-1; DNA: TGTGCCAGCAGCCAAAGTAACACTGAAGCTTTCTTT; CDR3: CASSQSNTEAFF
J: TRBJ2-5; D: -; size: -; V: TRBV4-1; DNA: TGCGCCAGCAGCCAATCGGTTGCGGAGACCCAGTACTTC; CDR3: CASSQSVAETQYF
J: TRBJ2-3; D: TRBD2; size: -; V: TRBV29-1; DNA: TGCAGCGTTGAGAGCGGGAAGCCCCCAGATACGCAGTATTTT; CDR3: CSVESGKPPDTQYF
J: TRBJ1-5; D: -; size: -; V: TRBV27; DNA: TGTGCCAGCAGTTTCCACGGAGAGGGGGTGGATCAGCCCCAGCATTTT; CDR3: CASSFHGEGVDQPQHF
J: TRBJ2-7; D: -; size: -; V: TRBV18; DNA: TGTGCCAGCTCGGCCGGGACGGGACCCTACTTGCAGTACTTC; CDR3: CASSAGTGPYLQYF
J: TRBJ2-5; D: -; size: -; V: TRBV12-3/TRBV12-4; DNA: TGTGCCAGCAGTTTTTCCCAAGAGACCCAGTACTTC; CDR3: CASSFSQETQYF